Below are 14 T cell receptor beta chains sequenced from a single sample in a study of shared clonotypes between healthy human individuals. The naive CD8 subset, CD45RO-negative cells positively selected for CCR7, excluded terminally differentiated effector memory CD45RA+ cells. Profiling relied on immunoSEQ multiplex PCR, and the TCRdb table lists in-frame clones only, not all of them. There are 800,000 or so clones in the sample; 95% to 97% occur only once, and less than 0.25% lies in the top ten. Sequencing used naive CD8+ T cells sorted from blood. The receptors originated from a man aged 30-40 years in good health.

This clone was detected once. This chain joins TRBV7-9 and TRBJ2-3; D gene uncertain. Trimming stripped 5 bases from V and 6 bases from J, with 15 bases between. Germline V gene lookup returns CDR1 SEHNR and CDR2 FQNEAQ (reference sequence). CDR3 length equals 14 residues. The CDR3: CASSQNSLPDTQYF. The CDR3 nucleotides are TGTGCCAGCAGCCAAAACTCGCTACCTGATACGCAGTATTTT.

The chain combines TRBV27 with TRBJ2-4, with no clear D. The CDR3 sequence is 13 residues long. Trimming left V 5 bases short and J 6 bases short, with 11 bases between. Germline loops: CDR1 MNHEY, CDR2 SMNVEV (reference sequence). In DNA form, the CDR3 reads TGTGCCAGCAGTAACTCGAGAGGAAACATTCAGTACTTC. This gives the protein CASSNSRGNIQYF.

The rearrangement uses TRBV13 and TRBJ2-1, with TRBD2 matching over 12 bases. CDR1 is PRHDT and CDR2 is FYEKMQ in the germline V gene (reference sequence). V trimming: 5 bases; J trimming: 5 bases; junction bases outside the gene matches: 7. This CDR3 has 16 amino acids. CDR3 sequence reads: CASSEGTSGRDNEQFF. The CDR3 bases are TGTGCCAGCAGCGAGGGGACTAGCGGGCGGGACAATGAGCAGTTCTTC.

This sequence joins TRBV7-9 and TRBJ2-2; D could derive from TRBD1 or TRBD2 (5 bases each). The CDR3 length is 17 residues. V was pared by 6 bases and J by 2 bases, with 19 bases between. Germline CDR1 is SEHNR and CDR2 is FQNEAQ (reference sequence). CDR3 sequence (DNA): TGTGCCAGCAGAAAACAGCCCCCAGGGAGCAACACCGGGGAGCTGTTTTTT. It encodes CASRKQPPGSNTGELFF.

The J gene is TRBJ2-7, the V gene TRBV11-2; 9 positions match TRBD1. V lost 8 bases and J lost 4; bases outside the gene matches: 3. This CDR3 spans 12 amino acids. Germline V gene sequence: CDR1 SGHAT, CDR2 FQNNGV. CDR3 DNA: TGTGCCAGCGAGGGGACAGGGTACGAGCAGTACTTC. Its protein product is CASEGTGYEQYF.

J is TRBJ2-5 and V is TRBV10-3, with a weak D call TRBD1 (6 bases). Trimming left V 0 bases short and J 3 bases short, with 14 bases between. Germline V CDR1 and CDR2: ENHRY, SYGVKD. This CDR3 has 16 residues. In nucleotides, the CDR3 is TGTGCCATCAGTGAGTCGAATCAGGACAGTAAAGAGACCCAGTACTTC. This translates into CAISESNQDSKETQYF.

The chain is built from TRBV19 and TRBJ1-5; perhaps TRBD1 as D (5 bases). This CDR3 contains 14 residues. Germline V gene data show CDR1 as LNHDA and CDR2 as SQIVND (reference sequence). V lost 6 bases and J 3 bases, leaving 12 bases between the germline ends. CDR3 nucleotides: TGTGCCAGTAGGTCGACAGACTCCAATCAGCCCCAGCATTTT. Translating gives CASRSTDSNQPQHF.

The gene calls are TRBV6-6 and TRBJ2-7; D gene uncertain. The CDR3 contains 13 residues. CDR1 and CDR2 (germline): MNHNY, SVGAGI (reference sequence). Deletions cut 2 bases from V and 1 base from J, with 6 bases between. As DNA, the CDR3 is TGTGCCAGCAGTTACCACAGATCCTACGAGCAGTACTTC. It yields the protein CASSYHRSYEQYF.

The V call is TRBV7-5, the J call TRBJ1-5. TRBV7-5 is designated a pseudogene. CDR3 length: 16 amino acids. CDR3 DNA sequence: TGTGTCAGAAGCTGTAGGGGGGTCAGGGGAGATCAGCCCCAGCATTTT. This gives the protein CVRSCRGVRGDQPQHF.

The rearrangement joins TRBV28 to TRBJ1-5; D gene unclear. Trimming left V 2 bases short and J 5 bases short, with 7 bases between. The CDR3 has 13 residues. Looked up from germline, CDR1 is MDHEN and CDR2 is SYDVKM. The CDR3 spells CASSLTVDQPQHF. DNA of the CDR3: TGTGCCAGCAGTTTAACCGTTGATCAGCCCCAGCATTTT. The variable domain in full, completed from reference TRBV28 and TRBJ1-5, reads DVKVTQSSRYLVKRTGEKVFLECVQDMDHENMFWYRQDPGLGLRLIYFSYDVKMKEKGDIPEGYSVSREKKERFSLILESASTNQTSMYLCASSLTVDQPQHFGDGTRLSIL.

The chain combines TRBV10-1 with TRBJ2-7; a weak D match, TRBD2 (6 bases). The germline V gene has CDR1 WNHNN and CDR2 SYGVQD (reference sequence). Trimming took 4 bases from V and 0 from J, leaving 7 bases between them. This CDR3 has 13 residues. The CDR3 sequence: CASSAGSSYEQYF. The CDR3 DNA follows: TGCGCCAGCAGTGCCGGGAGCTCCTACGAGCAGTACTTC.

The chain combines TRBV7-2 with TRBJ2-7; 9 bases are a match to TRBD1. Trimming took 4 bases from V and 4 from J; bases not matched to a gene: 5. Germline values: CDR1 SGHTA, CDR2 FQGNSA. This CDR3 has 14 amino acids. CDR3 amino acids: CASSSGQGFYEQYF. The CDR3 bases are TGTGCCAGCAGCTCAGGACAGGGGTTTTACGAGCAGTACTTC.

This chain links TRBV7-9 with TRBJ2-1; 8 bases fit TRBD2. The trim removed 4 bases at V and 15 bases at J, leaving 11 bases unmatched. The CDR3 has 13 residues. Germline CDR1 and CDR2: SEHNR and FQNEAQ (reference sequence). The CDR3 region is CASSSRDSGVGFF. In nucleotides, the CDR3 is TGTGCCAGCAGCTCCCGGGATAGCGGGGTGGGGTTCTTC.

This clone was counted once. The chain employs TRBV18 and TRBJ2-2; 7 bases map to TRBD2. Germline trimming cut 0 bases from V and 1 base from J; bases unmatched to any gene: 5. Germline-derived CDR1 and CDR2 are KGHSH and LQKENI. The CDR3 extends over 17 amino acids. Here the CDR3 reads CASSPPWEGKNTGELFF. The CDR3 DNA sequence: TGTGCCAGCTCACCACCGTGGGAGGGGAAGAACACCGGGGAGCTGTTTTTT.